What follows describes a single T cell receptor beta chain. The record originates from a study of blood T cell repertoires in COVID-19. The overall study: Samples taken during acute and convalescent COVID-19 were collected in the United States, Italy and Spain. Sources were T cells, B-cell-depleted T cells, or PBMCs; the material itself was cDNA or gDNA.

CDR3 length: 11 amino acids. V lost 6 bases to trimming and J lost 7 bases, with 9 bases between them. Sequencing used immunoSEQ multiplex PCR; TCRdb keeps in-frame clones, though not all of them. The data hold some 200,000 clones, with 90% observed a single time. The V gene is TRBV12-3 or TRBV12-4, the J gene TRBJ1-1; D is possibly TRBD1 (6 bases). The receptor was derived from a man over 45 with acute or convalescent COVID-19. The sequencing input was peripheral blood. CDR3 protein: CASSYRVEAFF. The CDR3 nucleotides read TGTGCCAGCAGCTACAGGGTTGAAGCTTTCTTT.